These T cell receptor beta chains were read from a single sample in a study of blood T cell repertoires in COVID-19. TCRdb's table, derived via immunoSEQ multiplex PCR, lists solely in-frame clones and lacks some. The sample contains tens of thousands of clones, 81% of which appear only once. Sequencing was carried out using peripheral blood. The receptors come from a woman in her 70s with acute or convalescent COVID-19. The conserved cysteine and the conserved F or W are not part of the CDR3 here. The order of the fields is V gene, D gene, J gene, CDR3 protein. A D gene is named only where the DNA matches it firmly.

>TRBV6-5|-|TRBJ1-4
ASRPEGGEKLF
>TRBV6-5|-|TRBJ2-7
ASSVGQYYEQY
>TRBV9|TRBD1|TRBJ1-3
ASSVGGTASFSGNTIY
>TRBV9|-|TRBJ1-1
ASSAGTGNTEAF
>TRBV28|-|TRBJ2-5
ASSLITDSKKTQY
>TRBV18|TRBD1|TRBJ1-2
ASSRPGQGARGYT
>TRBV9|-|TRBJ2-1
ASSVNFVADLGEQF
>TRBV5-1|-|TRBJ1-5
ASSLLGVSNQPQH
>TRBV5-1|-|TRBJ1-2
ASSLFQGYGYT
>TRBV19|-|TRBJ1-5
ASSMMDSLQPQH
>TRBV27|-|TRBJ2-1
ASGGLPTTYNEQF
>TRBV27|-|TRBJ2-2
ASSRDGGRTNTGELF
>TRBV27|-|TRBJ2-1
ASSLGLFNEQF
>TRBV7-2|TRBD2|TRBJ2-3
ASSLGIGGGSTDTQY
>TRBV19|-|TRBJ1-2
ASSTQGNYGYT
>TRBV12-3/TRBV12-4|-|TRBJ1-3
ASSQSGNTIY
>TRBV18|-|TRBJ2-1
ASSPVQGFNEQF
>TRBV5-6|TRBD1|TRBJ1-6
ASSRRQGWSSPLH
>TRBV18|TRBD1|TRBJ2-2
ASSPPAGGPGELF
>TRBV11-2|-|TRBJ1-1
ASSPHGQLNTEAF
>TRBV4-1|TRBD1|TRBJ2-5
ASSKGRTGGETQY
>TRBV10-3|TRBD1|TRBJ1-5
ATRDSGNQPQH
>TRBV7-9|-|TRBJ1-4
ANIPRGGWEKLF
>TRBV20-1|-|TRBJ2-7
SASGAGYNMYEQY
>TRBV3-1/TRBV3-2|-|TRBJ1-4
ASSQSGVGEKLF
>TRBV29-1|-|TRBJ1-1
SASGGTEAF
>TRBV5-6|-|TRBJ2-1
ASSLPAGNEQF
>TRBV28|-|TRBJ1-5
ASSPGTGDQPQH
>TRBV7-2|-|TRBJ1-5
ASSLGHDNQPQH
>TRBV21-1|-|TRBJ1-2
ASSKVTGQGAPNYGYT
>TRBV3-1/TRBV3-2|TRBD1|TRBJ1-4
ASSTGTANEKLF
>TRBV29-1|TRBD2|TRBJ2-1
SVETGTSGGGGEQF
>TRBV25-1|TRBD1|TRBJ1-5
ASSVGQGPYQPQH
>TRBV10-3|-|TRBJ2-1
AISETRDSLGNEQF
>TRBV5-8|TRBD2|TRBJ2-1
ASSLEAGVDEQF
>TRBV6-5|-|TRBJ2-4
ASNRESKNIQY
>TRBV7-3|TRBD1|TRBJ2-2
ASSSGTAGELF
>TRBV28|-|TRBJ2-1
ASSLRRSSYNEQF
>TRBV6-1|-|TRBJ1-6
ASSEWEGSRSSPLH
>TRBV19|TRBD1|TRBJ1-1
ASTKQGADTEAF
>TRBV29-1|TRBD2|TRBJ2-5
SVASGGGQETQY
>TRBV7-2|-|TRBJ2-4
ASSLGGGAANIQY
>TRBV5-1|TRBD1|TRBJ2-5
ASSLFRTGQQETQY
>TRBV29-1|TRBD2|TRBJ2-5
SVESGTSGRAQETQY
>TRBV25-1|TRBD2|TRBJ2-5
ASSPSSGGAFQETQY
>TRBV18|-|TRBJ2-3
ASSPSGGDTQY
>TRBV30|TRBD2|TRBJ2-1
ASSGGARNEQF
>TRBV28|-|TRBJ2-7
ASSLPVKPYEQY
>TRBV3-1/TRBV3-2|-|TRBJ2-7
ASSQGSSYEQY
>TRBV6-6|TRBD1|TRBJ2-1
ASSYRTGVHNEQF
>TRBV28|TRBD1|TRBJ2-5
ASSPQTGRETQY
>TRBV5-6|-|TRBJ1-6
ASSPAAGDSPLH
>TRBV7-2|-|TRBJ2-5
ASSLAASAETQY
>TRBV9|TRBD2|TRBJ2-2
ASSVGHSLAGGGELF
>TRBV4-1|-|TRBJ1-1
ASSQRQGTTEAF
>TRBV6-5|TRBD1|TRBJ2-2
ASRLTGGSPGELF